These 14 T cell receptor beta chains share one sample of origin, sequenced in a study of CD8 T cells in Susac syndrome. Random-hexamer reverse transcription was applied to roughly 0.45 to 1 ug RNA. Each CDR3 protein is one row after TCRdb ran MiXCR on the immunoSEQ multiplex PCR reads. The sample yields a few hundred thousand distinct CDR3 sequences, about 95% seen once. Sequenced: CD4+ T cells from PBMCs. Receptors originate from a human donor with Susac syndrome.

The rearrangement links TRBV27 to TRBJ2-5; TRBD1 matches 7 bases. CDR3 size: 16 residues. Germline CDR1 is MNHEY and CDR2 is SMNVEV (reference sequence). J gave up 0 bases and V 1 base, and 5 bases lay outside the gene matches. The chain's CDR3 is CASSLLGGTDQETQYF. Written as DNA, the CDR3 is TGTGCCAGCAGTTTATTAGGTGGGACAGACCAAGAGACCCAGTACTTC.

The CDR3 coding sequence is TGTGCCATCGCTGTCGGCTCTGGGGCCAACGTCCTGACTTTC. Its protein product is CAIAVGSGANVLTF. The J gene is TRBJ2-6, the V gene TRBV10-3; unclear D gene. CDR1 and CDR2 (germline): ENHRY, SYGVKD. V was cut by 8 bases and J by 0 bases, with 8 bases left in between. The CDR3 covers 14 residues.

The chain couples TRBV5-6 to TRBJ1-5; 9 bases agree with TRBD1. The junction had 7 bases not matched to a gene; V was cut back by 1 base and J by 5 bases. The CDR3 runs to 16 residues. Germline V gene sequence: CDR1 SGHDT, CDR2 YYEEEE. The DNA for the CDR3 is TGTGCCAGCAGCTTGAGGGGACAGGGAATCGATCAGCCCCAGCATTTT. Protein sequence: CASSLRGQGIDQPQHF. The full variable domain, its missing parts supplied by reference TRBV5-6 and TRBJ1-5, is DAGVTQSPTHLIKTRGQQVTLRCSPKSGHDTVSWYQQALGQGPQFIFQYYEEEERQRGNFPDRFSGHQFPNYSSELNVNALLLGDSALYLCASSLRGQGIDQPQHFGDGTRLSIL.

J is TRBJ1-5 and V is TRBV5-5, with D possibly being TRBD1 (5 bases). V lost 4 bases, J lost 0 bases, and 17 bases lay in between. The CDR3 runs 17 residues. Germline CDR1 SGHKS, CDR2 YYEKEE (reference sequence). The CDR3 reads CASSPGGWRDSNQPQHF. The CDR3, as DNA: TGTGCCAGCAGCCCGGGGGGTTGGAGGGATAGCAATCAGCCCCAGCATTTT.

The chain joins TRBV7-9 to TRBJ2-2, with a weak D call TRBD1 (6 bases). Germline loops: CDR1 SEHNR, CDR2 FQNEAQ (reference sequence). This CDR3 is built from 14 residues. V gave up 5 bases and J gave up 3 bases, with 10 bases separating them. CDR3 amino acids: CASSTNRDTGELFF. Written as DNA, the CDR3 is TGTGCCAGCAGCACCAACAGGGACACCGGGGAGCTGTTTTTT.

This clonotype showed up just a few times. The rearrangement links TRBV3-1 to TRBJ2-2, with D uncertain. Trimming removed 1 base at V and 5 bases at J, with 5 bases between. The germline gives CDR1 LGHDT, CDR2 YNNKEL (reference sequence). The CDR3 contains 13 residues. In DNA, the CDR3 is TGTGCCAGCAGCCAAGTTCCAACCGGGGAGCTGTTTTTT. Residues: CASSQVPTGELFF.

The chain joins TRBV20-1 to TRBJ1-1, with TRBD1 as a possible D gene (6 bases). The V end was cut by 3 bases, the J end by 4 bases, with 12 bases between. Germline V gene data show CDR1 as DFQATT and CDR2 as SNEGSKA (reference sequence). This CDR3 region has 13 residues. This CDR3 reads CSASRGWGTEAFF. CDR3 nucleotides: TGCAGTGCTAGCAGGGGATGGGGCACTGAAGCTTTCTTT.

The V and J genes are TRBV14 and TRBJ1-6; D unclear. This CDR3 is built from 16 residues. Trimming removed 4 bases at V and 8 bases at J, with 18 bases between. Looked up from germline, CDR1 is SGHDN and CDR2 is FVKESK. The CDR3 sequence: CASSLTWASWDSPLHF. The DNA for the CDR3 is TGTGCCAGCAGCCTAACGTGGGCTTCATGGGATTCACCCCTCCACTTT.

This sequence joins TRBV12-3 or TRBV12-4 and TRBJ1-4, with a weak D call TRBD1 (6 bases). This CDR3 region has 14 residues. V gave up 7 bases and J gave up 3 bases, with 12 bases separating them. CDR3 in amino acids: CASNTDSSNEKLFF. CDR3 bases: TGTGCCAGCAACACGGACAGTTCTAATGAAAAACTGTTTTTT.

Written as DNA, the CDR3 is TGCAGTGCCAGGATACCGGGACAGGGAAGCAATCAGCCCCAGCATTTT. It encodes CSARIPGQGSNQPQHF. The chain has TRBV20-1 and TRBJ1-5, with TRBD1 identical over 9 bases. V was clipped by 6 bases and J by 1 base; unmatched bases: 10. CDR1 is DFQATT, CDR2 SNEGSKA, per germline (reference sequence). The CDR3 runs to 16 residues.

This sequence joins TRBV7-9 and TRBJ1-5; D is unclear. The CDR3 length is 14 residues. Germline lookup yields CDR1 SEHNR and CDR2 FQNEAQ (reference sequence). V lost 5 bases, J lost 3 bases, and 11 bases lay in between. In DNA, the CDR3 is TGTGCCAGCAGCCCCGAAAGGCTCAATCAGCCCCAGCATTTT. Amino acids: CASSPERLNQPQHF.

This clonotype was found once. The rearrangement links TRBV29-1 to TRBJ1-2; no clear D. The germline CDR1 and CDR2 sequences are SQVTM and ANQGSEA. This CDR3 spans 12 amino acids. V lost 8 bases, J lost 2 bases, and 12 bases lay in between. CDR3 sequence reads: CSPGPINYGYTF. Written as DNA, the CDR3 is TGCAGCCCCGGACCGATAAACTATGGCTACACCTTC.

The CDR3 sequence: CATSRDSGTKDIQYF. The CDR3, as DNA: TGTGCCACCAGCAGAGATAGCGGGACAAAAGACATTCAGTACTTC. J is TRBJ2-4 and V is TRBV15, with 8 nucleotides matching TRBD2. This CDR3 contains 15 residues. Germline V lookup: CDR1 LNHNV, CDR2 YYDKDF (reference sequence). Trimming removed 0 bases from V and 8 bases from J; junction bases left unmatched: 6.

CDR3 coding DNA: TGCAGTGCTAGAATTCTCACCGGGACAGGAAAACAGCCCCAGCATTTT. This codes for CSARILTGTGKQPQHF. V is TRBV20-1 and J is TRBJ1-5; 8 nucleotides align to TRBD1. There are 16 residues in the CDR3. The V segment lost 2 bases and the J segment 7 bases; nucleotides outside the gene matches: 13. Per germline, CDR1 DFQATT and CDR2 SNEGSKA (reference sequence).